This T cell receptor beta chain was identified in a study of T cell repertoires in cytomegalovirus infection. Overall study: The study used recently identified HLA-C-restricted and well-studied HLA-B-restricted CMV epitopes.

With respect to this clonotype: The antigen remains unidentified.

TCRdb fed the reads into MiXCR, producing one record per CDR3 protein. The sample lists more than 250,000 distinct CDR3 sequences, around 25% occurring once. V lost 0 bases to trimming and J lost 8 bases, with 10 bases between them. This CDR3 region has 13 residues. In germline, CDR1 is LGHNA, CDR2 YSLEER. The receptor was isolated from a human donor in good health (CMV status not recorded). Some clones in this sample may be carry-over from other donors' samples. This material consisted of cultured PBMCs, taken from culture after CMV antigen stimulation. J is TRBJ1-2 and V is TRBV4-3; D is ambiguous. The DNA of the CDR3 is TGCGCCAGCAGCCAAGACCCCGGGGTGGGCTACACCTTC. This encodes CASSQDPGVGYTF.